The source of this TCR beta chain is a study of HIV-infected patients and healthy controls. Via MiXCR, TCRdb re-called the 5' RACE reads, giving one row per CDR3 protein. Among 55,000 to 70,000 distinct CDR3 sequences listed, 19% were seen once. This TCR came from a human donor in good health. The sequenced material came from CD4+ T cells from blood.

CDR3 coding DNA: TGCAGTGCCGGAGGACAGGGGTCCTACGAGCAGTACTTC. Translating gives CSAGGQGSYEQYF. The V and J genes are TRBV20-1 and TRBJ2-7; 9 bases fit TRBD1. Looked up from germline, CDR1 is DFQATT and CDR2 is SNEGSKA (reference sequence). J gave up 1 base and V 6 bases, and 4 bases lay outside the gene matches. The CDR3 is made up of 13 amino acids.